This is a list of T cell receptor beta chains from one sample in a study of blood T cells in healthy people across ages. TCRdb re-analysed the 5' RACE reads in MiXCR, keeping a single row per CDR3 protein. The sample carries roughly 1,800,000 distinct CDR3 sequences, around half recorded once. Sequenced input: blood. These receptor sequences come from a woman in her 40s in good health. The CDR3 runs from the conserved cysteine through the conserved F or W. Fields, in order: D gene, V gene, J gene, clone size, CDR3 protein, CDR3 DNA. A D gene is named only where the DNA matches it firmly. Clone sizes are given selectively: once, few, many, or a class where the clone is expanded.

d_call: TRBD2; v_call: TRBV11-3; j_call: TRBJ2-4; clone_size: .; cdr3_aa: CASSSGGVDIQYF; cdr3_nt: TGTGCCAGCAGCTCGGGAGGGGTAGACATTCAGTACTTC
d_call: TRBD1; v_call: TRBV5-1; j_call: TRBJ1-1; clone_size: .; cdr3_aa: CASSLALQGDTEAFF; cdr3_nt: TGCGCCAGCAGCTTGGCCTTACAGGGGGACACTGAAGCTTTCTTT
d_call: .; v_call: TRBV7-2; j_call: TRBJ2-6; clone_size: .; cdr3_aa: CASNLRARPSGANVLTF; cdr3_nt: TGTGCCAGCAACTTAAGGGCAAGGCCCTCTGGGGCCAACGTCCTGACTTTC
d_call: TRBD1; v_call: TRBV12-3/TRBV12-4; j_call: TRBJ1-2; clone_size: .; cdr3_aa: CARSPRQGTNYGYTF; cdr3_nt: TGTGCCAGAAGTCCAAGACAGGGAACTAACTATGGCTACACCTTC
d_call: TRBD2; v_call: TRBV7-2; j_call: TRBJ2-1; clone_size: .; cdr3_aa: CASSPRRGISYNEQFF; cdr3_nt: TGTGCCAGCAGCCCCCGGCGGGGGATCTCCTACAATGAGCAGTTCTTC
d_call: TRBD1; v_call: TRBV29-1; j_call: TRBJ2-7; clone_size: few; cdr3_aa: CSVASPRGQVFYEQYF; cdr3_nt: TGCAGCGTTGCCTCCCCGAGGGGACAGGTGTTTTACGAGCAGTACTTC
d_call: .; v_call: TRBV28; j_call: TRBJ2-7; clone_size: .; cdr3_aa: CASSPPGVGEQYF; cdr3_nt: TGTGCCAGCAGTCCCCCAGGGGTCGGGGAGCAGTACTTC
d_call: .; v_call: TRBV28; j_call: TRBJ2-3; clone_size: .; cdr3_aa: CAIEGYTDTQYF; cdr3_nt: TGTGCCATCGAGGGGTACACAGATACGCAGTATTTT
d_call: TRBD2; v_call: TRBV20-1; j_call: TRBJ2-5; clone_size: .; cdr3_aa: CSAIGGGNQETQYF; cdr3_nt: TGCAGTGCTATCGGGGGGGGGAACCAAGAGACCCAGTACTTC
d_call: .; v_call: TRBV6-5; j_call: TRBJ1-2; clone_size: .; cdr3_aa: CASSYSGTPNYGYTF; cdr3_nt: TGTGCCAGCAGTTACTCGGGGACACCGAACTATGGCTACACCTTC
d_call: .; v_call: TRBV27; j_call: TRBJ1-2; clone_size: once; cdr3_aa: CASSPSIGETVYGYTF; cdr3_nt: TGTGCCAGCAGTCCCTCGATAGGAGAGACGGTCTATGGCTACACCTTC
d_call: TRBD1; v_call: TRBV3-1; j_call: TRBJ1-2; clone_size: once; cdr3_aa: CASSLTYRGLNGYTF; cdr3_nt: TGTGCCAGCAGCCTTACTTACAGGGGGTTGAATGGCTACACCTTC
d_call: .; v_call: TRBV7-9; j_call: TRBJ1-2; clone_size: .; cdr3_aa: CASSLREVGGWANHGYTF; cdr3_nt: TGTGCCAGCAGCCTTCGGGAGGTCGGAGGTTGGGCTAACCATGGCTACACCTTC
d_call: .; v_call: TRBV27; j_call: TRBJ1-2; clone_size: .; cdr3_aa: CASSLSPGASVWGYTF; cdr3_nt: TGTGCCAGCAGTTTATCTCCCGGGGCCTCCGTTTGGGGCTACACCTTC
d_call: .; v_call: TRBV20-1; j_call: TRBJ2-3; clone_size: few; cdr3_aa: CSATRDPTDTQYF; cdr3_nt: TGCAGTGCAACCCGGGATCCCACAGATACGCAGTATTTT
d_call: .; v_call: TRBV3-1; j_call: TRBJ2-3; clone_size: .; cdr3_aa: CASSQGVRASTDTQYF; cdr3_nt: TGTGCCAGCAGCCAAGGGGTTCGGGCTAGCACAGATACGCAGTATTTT
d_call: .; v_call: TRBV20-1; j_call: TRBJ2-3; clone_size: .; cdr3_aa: CSAKGDADTQYF; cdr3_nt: TGCAGCGCTAAAGGGGACGCAGATACGCAGTATTTT
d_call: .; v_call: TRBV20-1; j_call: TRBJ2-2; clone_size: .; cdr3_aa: CSASTGPNTGELFF; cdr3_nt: TGCAGTGCCTCCACGGGGCCGAACACCGGGGAGCTGTTTTTT
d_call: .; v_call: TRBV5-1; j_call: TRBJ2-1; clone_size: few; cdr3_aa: CASSPRGGPSAYNEQFF; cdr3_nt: TGCGCCAGCAGCCCCAGAGGGGGGCCCTCCGCTTACAATGAGCAGTTCTTC
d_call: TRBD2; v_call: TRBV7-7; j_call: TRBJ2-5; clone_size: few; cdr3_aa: CASSFGLAGGGETQYF; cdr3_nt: TGTGCTAGCAGCTTCGGACTAGCGGGTGGAGGGGAGACCCAGTACTTC
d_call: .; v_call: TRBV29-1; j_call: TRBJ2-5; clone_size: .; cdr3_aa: CSVELPLQETQYF; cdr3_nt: TGCAGCGTTGAACTCCCGCTCCAAGAGACCCAGTACTTC
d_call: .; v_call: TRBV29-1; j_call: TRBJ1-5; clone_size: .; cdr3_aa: CSVPKGQPQHF; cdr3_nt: TGCAGCGTTCCAAAAGGTCAGCCCCAGCATTTT
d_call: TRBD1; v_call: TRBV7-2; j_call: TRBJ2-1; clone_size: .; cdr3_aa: CASSFTGGPIVETQFF; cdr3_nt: TGTGCCAGCAGCTTTACAGGGGGCCCTATTGTGGAGACCCAGTTCTTC
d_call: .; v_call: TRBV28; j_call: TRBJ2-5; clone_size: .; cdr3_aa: CASSLSLLGHSGQTQYF; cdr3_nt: TGTGCCAGCAGTTTGAGTCTGTTAGGACACTCCGGGCAGACCCAGTACTTC
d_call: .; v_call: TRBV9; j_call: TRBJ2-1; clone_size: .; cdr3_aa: CASSVALASEQFF; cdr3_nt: TGTGCCAGCAGCGTAGCTCTAGCAAGTGAGCAGTTCTTC
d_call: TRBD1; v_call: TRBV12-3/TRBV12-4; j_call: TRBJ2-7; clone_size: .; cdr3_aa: CASRAPGQGLYEQYF; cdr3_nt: TGTGCCAGCAGAGCCCCGGGACAGGGACTTTACGAGCAGTACTTC
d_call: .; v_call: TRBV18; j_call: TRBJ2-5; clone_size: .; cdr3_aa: CASSPRSSAALQETQYF; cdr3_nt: TGTGCCAGCTCACCAAGGTCATCGGCCGCCCTTCAAGAGACCCAGTACTTC
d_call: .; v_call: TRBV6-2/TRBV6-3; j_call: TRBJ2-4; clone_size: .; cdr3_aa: CASSYHPGGENIQYF; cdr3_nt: TGTGCCAGCAGTTACCATCCCGGCGGGGAAAACATTCAGTACTTC
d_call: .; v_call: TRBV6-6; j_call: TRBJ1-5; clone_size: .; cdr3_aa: CASSYLGGNSNQPQHF; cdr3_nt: TGTGCCAGCAGTTACCTTGGAGGTAATAGCAATCAGCCCCAGCATTTT
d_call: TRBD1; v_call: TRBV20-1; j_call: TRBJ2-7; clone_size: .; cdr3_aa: CSARTGGAGLGEQYF; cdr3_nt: TGCAGTGCTAGGACAGGGGGCGCAGGCTTAGGGGAGCAGTACTTC
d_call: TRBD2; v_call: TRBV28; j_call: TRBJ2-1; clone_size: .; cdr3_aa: CASSLSASGSSYNEQFF; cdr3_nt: TGTGCCAGCAGTTTATCGGCTAGCGGGAGCTCCTACAATGAGCAGTTCTTC
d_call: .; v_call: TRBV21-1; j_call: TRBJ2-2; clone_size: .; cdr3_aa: CAPHGGQGNTGELFF; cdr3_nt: TGTGCCCCGCACGGAGGGCAGGGGAACACCGGGGAGCTGTTTTTT
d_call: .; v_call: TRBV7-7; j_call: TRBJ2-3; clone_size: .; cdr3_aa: CTSSTGSTITDTQYF; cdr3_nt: TGTACTAGCAGTACCGGGAGTACCATCACAGATACGCAGTATTTT
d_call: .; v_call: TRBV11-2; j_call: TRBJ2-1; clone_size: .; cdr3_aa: CASSREMTSEQFF; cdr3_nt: TGTGCCAGCAGCCGGGAGATGACAAGTGAGCAGTTCTTC
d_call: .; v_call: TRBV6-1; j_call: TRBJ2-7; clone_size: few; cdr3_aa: CASSRVLDEQYF; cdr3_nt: TGTGCCAGCAGTAGGGTGCTCGACGAGCAGTACTTC
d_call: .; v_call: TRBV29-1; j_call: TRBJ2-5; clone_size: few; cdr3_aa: CVSETQYF; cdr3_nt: TGCGTTTCAGAGACCCAGTACTTC
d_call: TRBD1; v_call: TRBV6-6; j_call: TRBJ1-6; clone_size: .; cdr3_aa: CASSFRGQSPLHF; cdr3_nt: TGTGCCAGCAGCTTCAGGGGGCAGTCACCCCTCCACTTT
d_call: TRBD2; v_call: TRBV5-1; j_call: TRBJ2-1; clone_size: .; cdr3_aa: CASSFLTSGSSYNEQFF; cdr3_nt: TGCGCCAGCAGCTTTCTCACTAGCGGAAGCTCCTACAATGAGCAGTTCTTC
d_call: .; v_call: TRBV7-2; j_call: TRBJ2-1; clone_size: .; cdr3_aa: CASSSGTPPAVNEQFF; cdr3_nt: TGTGCCAGCAGCTCCGGAACACCCCCCGCGGTCAATGAGCAGTTCTTC
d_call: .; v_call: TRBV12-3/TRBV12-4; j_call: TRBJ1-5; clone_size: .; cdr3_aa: CASSLTPLSNQPQHF; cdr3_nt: TGTGCCAGCAGTTTAACGCCACTTAGCAATCAGCCCCAGCATTTT
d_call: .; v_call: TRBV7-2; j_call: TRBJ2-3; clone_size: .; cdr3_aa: CASSPQGGATDTQYF; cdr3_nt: TGTGCCAGCAGCCCTCAGGGGGGGGCCACAGATACGCAGTATTTT
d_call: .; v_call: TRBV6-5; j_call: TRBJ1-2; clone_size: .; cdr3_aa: CATLAYGYTF; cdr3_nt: TGTGCCACCCTCGCCTACGGCTACACCTTC
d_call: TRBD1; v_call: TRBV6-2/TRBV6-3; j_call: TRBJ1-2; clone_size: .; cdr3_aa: CASSYGTGFYGYTF; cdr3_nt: TGTGCCAGCAGTTACGGGACAGGGTTTTATGGCTACACCTTC
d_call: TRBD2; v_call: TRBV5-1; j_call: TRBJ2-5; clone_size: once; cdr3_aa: CASSSGGLAGGSQETQYF; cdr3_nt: TGCGCCAGCAGCTCCGGGGGGTTGGCGGGGGGCTCTCAAGAGACCCAGTACTTC
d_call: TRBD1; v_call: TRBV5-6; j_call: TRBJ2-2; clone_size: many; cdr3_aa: CASSPLRGTGDTGELFF; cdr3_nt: TGTGCCAGCAGCCCCCTTAGAGGCACAGGGGACACCGGGGAGCTGTTTTTT
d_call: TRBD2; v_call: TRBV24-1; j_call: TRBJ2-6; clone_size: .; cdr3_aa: CATSDRGLAGGANVLTF; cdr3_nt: TGTGCCACCAGTGACCGGGGACTAGCAGGTGGGGCCAACGTCCTGACTTTC
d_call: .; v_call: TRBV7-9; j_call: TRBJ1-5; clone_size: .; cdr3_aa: CASSFGGRNQPQHF; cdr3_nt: TGTGCCAGCAGCTTTGGTGGGAGGAATCAGCCCCAGCATTTT
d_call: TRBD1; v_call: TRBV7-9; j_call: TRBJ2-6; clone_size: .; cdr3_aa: CASSLLTGPSSGANVLTF; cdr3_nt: TGTGCCAGCAGCTTACTGACAGGGCCCAGCTCTGGGGCCAACGTCCTGACTTTC
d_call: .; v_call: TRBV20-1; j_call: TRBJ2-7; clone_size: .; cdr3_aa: CSANTGQDYYEQYF; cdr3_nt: TGCAGTGCCAATACAGGGCAGGATTATTACGAGCAGTACTTC
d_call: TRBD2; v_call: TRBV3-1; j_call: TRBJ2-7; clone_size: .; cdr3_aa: CASSQLAGPYEQYF; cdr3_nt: TGTGCCAGCAGCCAACTAGCGGGGCCCTACGAGCAGTACTTC
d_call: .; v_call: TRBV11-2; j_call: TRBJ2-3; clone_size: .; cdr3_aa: CASSFPTSPHTQYF; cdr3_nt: TGTGCCAGCAGCTTTCCCACTAGCCCACATACGCAGTATTTT
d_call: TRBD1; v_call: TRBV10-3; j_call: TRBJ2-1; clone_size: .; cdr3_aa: CAISETTGTGFSQETQFF; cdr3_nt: TGTGCCATCAGTGAGACGACGGGGACAGGGTTCTCCCAAGAGACCCAGTTCTTC
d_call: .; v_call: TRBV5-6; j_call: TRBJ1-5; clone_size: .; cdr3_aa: CASSFWGQGGNQPQHF; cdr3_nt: TGTGCCAGCAGCTTTTGGGGTCAGGGAGGCAATCAGCCCCAGCATTTT
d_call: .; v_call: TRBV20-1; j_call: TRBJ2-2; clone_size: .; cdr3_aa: CSARDQGVTGELFF; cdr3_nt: TGCAGTGCTAGAGATCAAGGGGTCACCGGGGAGCTGTTTTTT
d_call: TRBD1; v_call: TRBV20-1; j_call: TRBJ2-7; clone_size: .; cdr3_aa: CSARDWGQTYEQYF; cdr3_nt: TGCAGTGCTAGAGATTGGGGACAGACCTACGAGCAGTACTTC
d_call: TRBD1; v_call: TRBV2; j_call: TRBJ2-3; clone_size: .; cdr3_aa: CASPMRTGRDTQYF; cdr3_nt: TGTGCCAGCCCCATGCGGACAGGGCGAGATACGCAGTATTTT
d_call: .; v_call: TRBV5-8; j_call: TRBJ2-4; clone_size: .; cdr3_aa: CASTPRQALVKNIQYF; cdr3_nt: TGTGCCAGCACCCCCAGGCAAGCCTTAGTCAAAAACATTCAGTACTTC
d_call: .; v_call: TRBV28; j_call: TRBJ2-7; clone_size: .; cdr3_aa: CASSPGQKYEQYF; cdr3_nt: TGTGCCAGCTCACCAGGACAGAAATACGAGCAGTACTTC
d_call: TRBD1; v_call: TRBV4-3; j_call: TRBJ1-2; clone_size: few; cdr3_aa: CASSQDISRTGGNYGYTF; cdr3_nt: TGCGCCAGCAGCCAAGATATTTCGAGGACAGGGGGCAACTATGGCTACACCTTC
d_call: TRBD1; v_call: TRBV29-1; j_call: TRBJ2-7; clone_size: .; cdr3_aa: CSVPTGQGAYEQYF; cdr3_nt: TGCAGCGTGCCCACGGGACAGGGGGCTTACGAGCAGTACTTC